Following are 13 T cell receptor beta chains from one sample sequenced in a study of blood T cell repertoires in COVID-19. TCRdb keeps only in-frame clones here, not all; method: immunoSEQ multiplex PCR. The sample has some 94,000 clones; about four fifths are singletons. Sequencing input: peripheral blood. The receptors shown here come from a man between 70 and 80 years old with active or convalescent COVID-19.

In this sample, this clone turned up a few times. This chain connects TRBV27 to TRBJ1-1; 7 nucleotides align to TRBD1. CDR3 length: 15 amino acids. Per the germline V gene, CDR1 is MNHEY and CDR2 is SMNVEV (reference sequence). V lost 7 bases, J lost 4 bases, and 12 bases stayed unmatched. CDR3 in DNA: TGTGCCAGCACCCCTCTACAGGGGACGTCCACTGAAGCTTTCTTT. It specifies CASTPLQGTSTEAFF.

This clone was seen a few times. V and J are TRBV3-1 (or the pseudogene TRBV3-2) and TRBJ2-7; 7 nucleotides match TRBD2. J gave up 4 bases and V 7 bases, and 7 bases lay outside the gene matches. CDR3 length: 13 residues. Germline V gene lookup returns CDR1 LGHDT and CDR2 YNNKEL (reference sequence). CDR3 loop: CASTQRGGYEQYF. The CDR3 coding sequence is TGTGCCAGCACCCAGCGGGGAGGGTACGAGCAGTACTTC.

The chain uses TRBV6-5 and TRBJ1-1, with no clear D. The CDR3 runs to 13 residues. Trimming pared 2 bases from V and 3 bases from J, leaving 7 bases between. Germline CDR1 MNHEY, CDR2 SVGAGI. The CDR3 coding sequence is TGTGCCAGCAGTTACGAGGGCTACACTGAAGCTTTCTTT. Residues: CASSYEGYTEAFF.

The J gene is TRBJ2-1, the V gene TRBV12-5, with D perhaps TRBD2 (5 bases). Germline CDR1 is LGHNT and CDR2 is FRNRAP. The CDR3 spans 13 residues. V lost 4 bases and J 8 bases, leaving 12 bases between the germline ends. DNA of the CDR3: TGTGCTAGTGGTTCGAGGGAGACCCATGAGCAGTTCTTC. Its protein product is CASGSRETHEQFF.

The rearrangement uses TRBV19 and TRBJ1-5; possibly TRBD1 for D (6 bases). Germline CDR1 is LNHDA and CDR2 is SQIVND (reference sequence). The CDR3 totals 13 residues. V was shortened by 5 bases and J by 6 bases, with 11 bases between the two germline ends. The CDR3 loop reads CASSGGAGQPQHF. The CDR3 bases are TGTGCCAGTAGTGGGGGGGCAGGTCAGCCCCAGCATTTT.

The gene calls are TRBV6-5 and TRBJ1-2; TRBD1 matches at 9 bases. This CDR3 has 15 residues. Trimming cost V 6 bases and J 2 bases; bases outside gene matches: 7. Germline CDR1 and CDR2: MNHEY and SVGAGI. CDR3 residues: CASRPQQGANYGYTF. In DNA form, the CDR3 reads TGTGCCAGCAGACCCCAACAGGGGGCAAACTATGGCTACACCTTC.

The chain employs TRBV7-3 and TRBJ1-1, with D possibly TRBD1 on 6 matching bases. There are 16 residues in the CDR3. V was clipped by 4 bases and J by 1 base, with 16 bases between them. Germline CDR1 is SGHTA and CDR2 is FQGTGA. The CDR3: CASSSSGGLGNTEAFF. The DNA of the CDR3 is TGTGCCAGCAGCTCAAGCGGGGGCCTGGGGAACACTGAAGCTTTCTTT. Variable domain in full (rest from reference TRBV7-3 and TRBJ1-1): GAGVSQTPSNKVTEKGKYVELRCDPISGHTALYWYRQSLGQGPEFLIYFQGTGAADDSGLPNDRFFAVRPEGSVSTLKIQRTERGDSAVYLCASSSSGGLGNTEAFFGQGTRLTVV.

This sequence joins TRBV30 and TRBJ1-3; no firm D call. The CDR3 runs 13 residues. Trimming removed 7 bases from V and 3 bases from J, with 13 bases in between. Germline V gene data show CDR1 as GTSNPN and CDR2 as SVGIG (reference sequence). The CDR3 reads CALSRAGGNTIYF. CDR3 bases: TGTGCCTTAAGCCGGGCGGGTGGAAACACCATATATTTT.

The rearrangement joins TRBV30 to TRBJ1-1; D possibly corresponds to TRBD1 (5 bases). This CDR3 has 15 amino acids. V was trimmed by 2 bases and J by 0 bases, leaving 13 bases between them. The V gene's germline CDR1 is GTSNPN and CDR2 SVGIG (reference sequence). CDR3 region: CAWSYGGTVNTEAFF. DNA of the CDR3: TGTGCCTGGAGTTACGGGGGGACGGTGAACACTGAAGCTTTCTTT.

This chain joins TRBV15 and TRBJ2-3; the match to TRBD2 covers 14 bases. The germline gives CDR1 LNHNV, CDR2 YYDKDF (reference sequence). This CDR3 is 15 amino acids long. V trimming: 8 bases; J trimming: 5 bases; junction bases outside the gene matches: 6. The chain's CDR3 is CATSGTSGGGDTQYF. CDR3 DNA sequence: TGTGCCACCTCCGGGACTAGCGGGGGAGGAGATACGCAGTATTTT.

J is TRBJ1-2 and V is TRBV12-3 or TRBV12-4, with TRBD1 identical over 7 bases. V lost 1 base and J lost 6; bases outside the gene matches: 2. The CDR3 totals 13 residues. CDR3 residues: CASSLDRGDGYTF. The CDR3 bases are TGTGCCAGCAGTTTAGACAGGGGCGATGGCTACACCTTC.

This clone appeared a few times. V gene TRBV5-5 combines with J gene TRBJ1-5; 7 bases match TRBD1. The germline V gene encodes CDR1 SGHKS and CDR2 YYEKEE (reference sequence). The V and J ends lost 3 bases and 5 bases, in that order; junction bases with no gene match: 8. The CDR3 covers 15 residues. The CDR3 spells CASSSGQVVDQPQHF. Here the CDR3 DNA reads TGTGCCAGCAGCTCCGGACAGGTTGTAGATCAGCCCCAGCATTTT.

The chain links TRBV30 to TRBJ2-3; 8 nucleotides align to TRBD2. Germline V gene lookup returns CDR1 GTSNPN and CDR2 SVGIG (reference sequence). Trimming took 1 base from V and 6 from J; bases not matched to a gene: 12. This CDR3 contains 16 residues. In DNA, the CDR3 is TGTGCCTGGAGTGCGGGGAGCGGGGGCTCCCGGGATACGCAGTATTTT. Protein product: CAWSAGSGGSRDTQYF.